This T cell receptor beta chain was captured by sequencing in a study of blood T cell repertoires in COVID-19. Across the whole study: The United States, Italy and Spain supplied acute and convalescent COVID-19 samples.

V dropped 4 bases and J dropped 5; count of bases not matched to a gene: 16. Germline assignment: CDR1 SGHNT and CDR2 YENEEA. CDR3 length: 17 amino acids. The data were produced by immunoSEQ multiplex PCR, yet TCRdb's version contains in-frame clones alone and is incomplete. The sample lists tens of thousands of clones, around four fifths occurring once. The rearrangement uses TRBV11-3 and TRBJ2-7; 8 bases agree with TRBD2. The source material was peripheral blood. The sequence derives from a middle-aged man with active COVID-19. CDR3: CASSSVRASGFPHEQYF. The CDR3 DNA is TGTGCCAGCAGCTCGGTCAGGGCTAGCGGGTTTCCCCACGAGCAGTACTTC. The full variable domain, with the rest looked up from reference TRBV11-3 and TRBJ2-7, is EAGVVQSPRYKIIEKKQPVAFWCNPISGHNTLYWYLQNLGQGPELLIRYENEEAVDDSQLPKDRFSAERLKGVDSTLKIQPAELGDSAVYLCASSSVRASGFPHEQYFGPGTRLTVT.